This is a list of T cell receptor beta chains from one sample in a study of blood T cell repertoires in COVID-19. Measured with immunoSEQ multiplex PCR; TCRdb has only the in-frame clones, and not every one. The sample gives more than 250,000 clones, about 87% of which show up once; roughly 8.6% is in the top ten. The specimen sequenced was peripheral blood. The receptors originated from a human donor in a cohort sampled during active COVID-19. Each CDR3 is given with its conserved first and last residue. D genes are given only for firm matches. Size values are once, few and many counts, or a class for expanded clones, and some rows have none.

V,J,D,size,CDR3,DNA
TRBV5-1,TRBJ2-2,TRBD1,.,CASNRQGAGNTGELFF,TGCGCCAGCAACAGACAGGGGGCCGGGAACACCGGGGAGCTGTTTTTT
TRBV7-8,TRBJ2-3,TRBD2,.,CASSPGTSGTSTDTQYF,TGTGCCAGCAGCCCTGGGACTAGCGGGACTAGCACAGATACGCAGTATTTT
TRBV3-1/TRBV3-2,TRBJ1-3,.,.,CASSQSSGNTIYF,TGTGCCAGCAGCCAGAGCTCTGGAAACACCATATATTTT
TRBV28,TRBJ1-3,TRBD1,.,CASSIMTGGGNTIYF,TGTGCCAGCAGCATTATGACAGGGGGTGGAAACACCATATATTTT
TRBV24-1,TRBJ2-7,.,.,CATSEDRESSYEQYF,TGTGCCACCAGTGAGGACAGAGAGAGCTCCTACGAGCAGTACTTC
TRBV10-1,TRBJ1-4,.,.,CASSAAGFNEKLFF,TGCGCCAGCAGTGCGGCGGGGTTTAATGAAAAACTGTTTTTT
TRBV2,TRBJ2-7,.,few,CASRRGQATYEQYF,TGTGCCAGCAGAAGGGGTCAGGCGACCTACGAGCAGTACTTC
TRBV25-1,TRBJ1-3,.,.,CASSEQGNTIYF,TGTGCCAGCAGTGAACAAGGAAACACCATATATTTT
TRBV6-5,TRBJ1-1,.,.,CASSFRQSTEAFF,TGTGCCAGCAGCTTCAGACAGTCAACTGAAGCTTTCTTT
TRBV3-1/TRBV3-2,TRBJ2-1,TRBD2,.,CASSQFGGRWQFF,TGTGCCAGCAGCCAATTCGGGGGGAGGTGGCAGTTCTTC
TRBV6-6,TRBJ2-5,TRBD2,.,CASSHPGTSGGVPQETQYF,TGTGCCAGCAGTCATCCCGGGACTAGCGGGGGCGTCCCCCAAGAGACCCAGTACTTC
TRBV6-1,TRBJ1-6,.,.,CASSDRGGNSPLHF,TGTGCCAGCAGTGACAGAGGAGGGAATTCACCCCTCCACTTT
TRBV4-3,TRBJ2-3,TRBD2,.,CASSQDRLAGADTQYF,TGCGCCAGCAGCCAAGATAGACTAGCGGGCGCAGATACGCAGTATTTT
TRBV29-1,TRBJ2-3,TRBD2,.,CSVEDRGGLAGGPDTQYF,TGCAGCGTTGAAGATAGGGGCGGGCTAGCGGGAGGGCCAGATACGCAGTATTTT
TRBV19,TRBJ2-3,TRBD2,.,CASSSVSGGADTQYF,TGTGCCAGTAGTAGCGTGAGCGGGGGAGCAGATACGCAGTATTTT
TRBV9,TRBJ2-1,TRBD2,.,CASSPRGTIYNEQFF,TGTGCCAGCAGCCCCCGAGGGACTATCTACAATGAGCAGTTCTTC
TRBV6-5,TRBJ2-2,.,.,CASRPRVNTGELFF,TGTGCCAGCAGACCCCGGGTAAACACCGGGGAGCTGTTTTTT
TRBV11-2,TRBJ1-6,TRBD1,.,CASSLTRDSLPSPLHF,TGTGCCAGCAGCTTAACCCGGGACAGCCTTCCTTCACCCCTCCACTTT
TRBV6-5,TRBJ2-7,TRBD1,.,CASRRRTGGADEQYF,TGTGCCAGCAGACGACGGACAGGAGGTGCGGACGAGCAGTACTTC
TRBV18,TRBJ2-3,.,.,CASSPSVRTDTQYF,TGTGCCAGCTCACCAAGCGTACGTACAGATACGCAGTATTTT
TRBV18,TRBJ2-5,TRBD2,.,CASSPGLAGAQETQYF,TGTGCCAGCTCACCAGGACTAGCGGGGGCCCAAGAGACCCAGTACTTC
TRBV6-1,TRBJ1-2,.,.,CASSLDRTDNYGYTF,TGTGCCAGCAGTCTCGACAGGACCGATAACTATGGCTACACCTTC
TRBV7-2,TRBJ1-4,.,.,CASSLQREGEKLFF,TGTGCCAGCAGCCTACAAAGGGAGGGGGAAAAACTGTTTTTT
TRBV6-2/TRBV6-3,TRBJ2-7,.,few,CASSRPGSWVYEQYF,TGTGCCAGCAGTCGTCCCGGGTCCTGGGTGTACGAGCAGTACTTC
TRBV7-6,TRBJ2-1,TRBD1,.,CASSLRDRLMNEQFF,TGTGCCAGCAGCTTGAGGGACAGGTTGATGAATGAGCAGTTCTTC
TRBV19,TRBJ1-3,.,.,CASSTSRTGNTIYF,TGTGCCAGTAGTACATCTAGAACTGGAAACACCATATATTTT
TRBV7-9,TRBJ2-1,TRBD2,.,CASSLVRGDYNEQFF,TGTGCCAGCAGCTTAGTGCGGGGGGACTACAATGAGCAGTTCTTC
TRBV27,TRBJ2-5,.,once,CASRPGDRIYKETQYF,TGTGCCAGCAGGCCCGGGGATAGAATTTATAAAGAGACCCAGTACTTC
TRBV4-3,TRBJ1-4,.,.,CASSPSGLGGDSEEKLFF,TGCGCCAGCAGCCCGTCAGGGTTGGGGGGGGATTCCGAGGAAAAACTGTTTTTT
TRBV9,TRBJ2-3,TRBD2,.,CASNVRLAGVTDTQYF,TGTGCCAGCAACGTAAGACTAGCGGGGGTCACAGATACGCAGTATTTT
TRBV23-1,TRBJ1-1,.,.,CASSMNTEAFF,TGCGCCAGCAGCATGAACACTGAAGCTTTCTTT
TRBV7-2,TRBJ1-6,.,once,CASSLQAGWGDSPLHF,TGTGCCAGCAGCTTACAGGCAGGGTGGGGTGATTCACCCCTCCACTTT
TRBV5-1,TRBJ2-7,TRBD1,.,CASSLPQGSTYEQYF,TGCGCCAGCAGCTTGCCACAGGGGAGTACCTACGAGCAGTACTTC
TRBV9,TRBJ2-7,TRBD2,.,CASSVGASGVIQYF,TGTGCCAGCAGCGTAGGTGCTAGCGGAGTTATTCAGTACTTC
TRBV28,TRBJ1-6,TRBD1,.,CASSPTGTGDYNSPLHF,TGTGCCAGCAGTCCCACCGGGACAGGAGATTATAATTCACCCCTCCACTTT